This T cell receptor beta chain was captured by sequencing in a study of shared clonotypes between healthy human individuals. Study-level information: Each donor's CD4 naive and CD4 memory cells filled three plates apiece, CD8 naive two, and CD8 memory one.

The protocol was immunoSEQ multiplex PCR, while the TCRdb copy is restricted to in-frame clones and leaves out a portion. The data hold roughly 520,000 clones, with about 96% observed a single time. Study outcomes and limitations: Investigators expected sequencing depth to affect clonotype sharing among donors. In a handful of donors, about 5% of naive CD4 clonotypes appeared in common.

Comments on this clone: Its antigen is as yet unknown.

V lost 0 bases and J 3 bases, leaving 8 bases between the germline ends. CDR1 and CDR2 from the germline V gene are SGHRS and YFSETQ. The CDR3 is made up of 14 amino acids. Negatively enriched CD4+ T cells were divided by CD45RA into naive and memory. Input material: naive CD4+ T cells sorted from blood. Subset noted: CD45RA+ positively selected. This chain connects TRBV5-1 to TRBJ2-3, with a weak D call TRBD2 (5 bases). The source of this sequence is a woman between 25 and 40 years old in good health. The DNA for the CDR3 is TGCGCCAGCAGCTTGGCCTGGGAGACAGATACGCAGTATTTT. Translating it yields CASSLAWETDTQYF.